This T cell receptor beta chain was captured by sequencing in a study of T cells in Graves' hyperthyroidism and ophthalmopathy (dated by TCRdb to the late 2010s). Looking at the study overall: Peripheral blood samples were taken at initial diagnosis, before any treatment was given. For training and testing, the approximately 92 patients in the discovery cohort were randomly divided in a 7:3 ratio. After blood sampling, hyperthyroidism patients were treated with methimazole at a starting dose of 30 mg daily, and ophthalmopathy patients were treated with high-dose intravenous methylprednisolone. The study also compared thyroid tissue and blood T-cell repertoires from more than five Graves' hyperthyroidism patients. Prospective prediction of ophthalmopathy was tested in an independent validation cohort of approximately 18 hyperthyroidism patients and 15 to 17 patients who later progressed to ophthalmopathy. TCR V-J signatures able to tell the groups apart were searched for in a discovery cohort of 95 or so patients, of whom around 43 had Graves' ophthalmopathy and about 60 had stable Graves' hyperthyroidism. TCR Vbeta CDR3 sequencing of roughly 140 peripheral blood samples (under 45 ophthalmopathy, 75 hyperthyroidism and roughly 17 progressor patients) is reported in the paper. Overall results and qualifications from the work: Sample size was not statistically predetermined, and blinding of investigators to group allocation was not performed. In validation, progression to ophthalmopathy was predicted by the model with around 71% sensitivity and 72% to 85% specificity, a median of approximately 6.5 months before onset. Most expanded thyroid clonotypes (frequency above 0.001) were also detected in blood, a finding suggesting that blood repertoires may reflect thyroid immune responses. Ophthalmopathy was separated from stable hyperthyroidism by a 13 V-J signature model, with just over 85% sensitivity and approximately 81% specificity obtained in cross-validation and 80%/75% obtained in testing.

Hyperthyroidism patients were newly diagnosed, had a disease duration of under 2 months, and were aged 18 to 65 years. The study excluded patients with uncontrolled infections, other autoimmune diseases, pregnancy or lactation. Clinical symptoms, serum thyroxine and TRAb, thyroid ultrasound, and orbital computed tomography formed the basis for the diagnoses. For progressor patients, blood was drawn at the first diagnosis of hyperthyroidism, before any ophthalmopathy symptoms had appeared. PBMCs were separated from approximately 9.9 ml of fresh peripheral blood using Ficoll-Paque density gradient centrifugation. Patients classed as progressors first received a Graves' hyperthyroidism diagnosis and then went on to develop ophthalmopathy during follow-up. Trizol reagent was used to extract total RNA, and RNA quality was then checked on an Agilent 2100 Bioanalyzer. Turning to this clonotype: The antigen this receptor binds is unknown. Base qualities are not recorded, but no much larger clone differs from it by a single base.

The CDR3 numbers 15 residues from cysteine through phenylalanine. The DNA shown is the 45-base CDR3, in frame from base 1. Looking up the germline V gene (reference sequence) yields CDR1 LNHNV and CDR2 YYDKDF. Trimming removed 0 bases from V and 2 bases from J, leaving 11 bases between the germline ends. Amplification of TCR beta CDR3 regions was carried out from RNA transcripts. The first round of RT-PCR for the TCR CDR3 was performed with the HTBI primer set and the Qiagen OneStep RT-PCR kit. A second multiplex PCR round built the libraries, followed by size selection and purification. Sequencing of the libraries was done on an Illumina HiSeq2000 using paired-end 100 bp reads. In the authors' own workflow: SOAPnuke was used to process the raw data, throwing out any read that contained adapters or uncalled bases, had a mean Phred below 15, or lacked an exact constant-primer or identifier match. COPE v1.2.5 was used to merge high-quality paired reads, and clonotypes were defined as unique nucleotide sequences. Clonotypes were aligned to IMGT TRBV, TRBD and TRBJ reference segments using MiTCR v1.1. The analysis included only V-J combinations with a frequency above 0.0001, which together covered around 99% of the repertoires. The TCS score was defined as F50 (clonal expansion) divided by E x V (chaos), with BLOSUM62-based TCRdist calculated between CDR3 peptides within each V-J. Welch's t-statistics and random forest reduced around 520 V-J features to 13, which were used in a naive Bayes classifier (R e1071). In TCRdb, the public reads were trimmed at Q25 with fastp and aligned with MiXCR, with productive beta chains retained. Rows merge per CDR3 protein into single entries with the most common DNA and genes. V and J calls and clone size were set by TCRdb, not the authors. This sample comprises some 350,000 distinct CDR3 sequences, roughly 14% of them detected only once. The top ten hold roughly 25% of the sample.

This chain joins TRBV15 to TRBJ2-7; the D segment could be TRBD2, given 6 matching bases. This clonotype originated in a woman aged 18-29 years with Graves' hyperthyroidism that later progressed to Graves' ophthalmopathy. Specimen: blood. The CDR3 here reads CATSRDPAGAYEQYF. The DNA sequence reads TGTGCCACCAGCAGAGATCCAGCGGGCGCCTACGAGCAGTACTTC. When the CDR3 is completed using the reference TRBV15 and TRBJ2-7 genes on either side, the full variable domain is DAMVIQNPRYQVTQFGKPVTLSCSQTLNHNVMYWYQQKSSQAPKLLFHYYDKDFNNEADTPDNFQSRRPNTSFCFLDIRSPGLGDTAMYLCATSRDPAGAYEQYFGPGTRLTVT.